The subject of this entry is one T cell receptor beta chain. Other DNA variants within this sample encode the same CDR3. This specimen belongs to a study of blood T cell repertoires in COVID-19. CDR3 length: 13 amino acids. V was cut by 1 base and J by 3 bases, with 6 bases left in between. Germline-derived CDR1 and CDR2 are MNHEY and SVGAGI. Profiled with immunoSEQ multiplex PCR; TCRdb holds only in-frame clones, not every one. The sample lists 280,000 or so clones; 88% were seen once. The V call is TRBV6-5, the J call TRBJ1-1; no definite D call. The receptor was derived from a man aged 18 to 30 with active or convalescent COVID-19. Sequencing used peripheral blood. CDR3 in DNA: TGTGCCAGCAGTTACTTGTCGGACACTGAAGCTTTCTTT. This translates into CASSYLSDTEAFF.